This entry lists 26 T cell receptor beta chains sequenced from one sample in a study of cytomegalovirus exposure and HLA in healthy donors. Amplification used 60 Vbeta primers and 13 Jbeta primers. Method: immunoSEQ multiplex PCR; TCRdb's copy keeps in-frame clones and lacks some. The sample yields approximately 130,000 clones, 70% to 75% seen once. Sequenced material: PBMCs. All receptors come from a man aged 25 to 45 in good health and CMV-seronegative.

The chain links TRBV30 to TRBJ2-7; D ambiguous. With 4 bases removed from V and 4 bases from J, the gap between germline ends came to 8 bases. This CDR3 has 11 residues. Germline V gene lookup returns CDR1 GTSNPN and CDR2 SVGIG (reference sequence). The CDR3 protein is CAWMLGYEQYF. CDR3 nucleotide sequence: TGTGCCTGGATGCTCGGGTACGAGCAGTACTTC.

This rearrangement joins TRBV4-2 to TRBJ1-2; a weak D match, TRBD1 (5 bases). The germline gives CDR1 LGHNA, CDR2 YNFKEQ. This CDR3 has 16 amino acids. Trimming removed 0 bases from V and 4 bases from J, with 15 bases in between. In DNA, the CDR3 is TGTGCCAGCAGCCAAGATCCGGGGGAGTTTAGCTATGGCTACACCTTC. This translates into CASSQDPGEFSYGYTF.

This rearrangement joins TRBV7-9 to TRBJ2-2; 10 positions match TRBD1. Looked up from germline, CDR1 is SEHNR and CDR2 is FQNEAQ (reference sequence). V lost 10 bases and J lost 10; bases outside the gene matches: 15. The CDR3 is made up of 15 amino acids. CDR3 amino acids: CAMESDRGLEEELFF. The CDR3 coding sequence is TGTGCCATGGAAAGCGACAGGGGGCTTGAAGAGGAGCTGTTTTTT.

The genes are TRBV5-4 and TRBJ1-4; D remains ambiguous. The ends were cut back, 3 bases at V and 0 bases at J, with 9 bases in the middle. The length of the CDR3 is 15 residues. CDR1 and CDR2 (germline): SGHNT, YYREEE (reference sequence). CDR3 in DNA: TGTGCCAGCAGCTCGACTGTTGCAACTAATGAAAAACTGTTTTTT. This translates into CASSSTVATNEKLFF.

The chain combines TRBV2 with TRBJ1-3; 10 bases are a match to TRBD1. The V gene's germline CDR1 is SNHLY and CDR2 FYNNEI. The CDR3 has 14 residues. V lost 6 bases to trimming and J lost 3 bases; unmatched junction nucleotides: 2. CDR3 amino acids: CASSGTGVGNTIYF. In DNA, the CDR3 is TGTGCCAGCAGCGGGACAGGGGTTGGAAACACCATATATTTT.

This chain connects TRBV4-2 to TRBJ2-7; the D is unclear. The ends were cut back, 0 bases at V and 3 bases at J, with 15 bases in the middle. This CDR3 contains 16 residues. Germline CDR1 is LGHNA and CDR2 is YNFKEQ. The chain's CDR3 is CASSQDFPTTDYEQYF. The CDR3 nucleotides are TGTGCCAGCAGCCAAGATTTTCCCACTACCGACTACGAGCAGTACTTC.

The V and J genes are TRBV7-2 and TRBJ2-7, with D perhaps TRBD2 (6 bases). Germline CDR1 SGHTA, CDR2 FQGNSA. V lost 1 base to trimming and J lost 5 bases, with 18 bases between them. The CDR3 runs to 16 residues. The CDR3 DNA sequence: TGTGCCAGCAGCTTAGTAGGGGATTGGAGGGGCCACGAGCAGTACTTC. Its translation is CASSLVGDWRGHEQYF.

This clone was seen a single time. CDR3 nucleotide sequence: TGTGCCAGCAGCTTCAGACCCACGGAAGGCGGCACTGAAGCTTTCTTT. It is translated as CASSFRPTEGGTEAFF. The rearrangement links TRBV11-1 to TRBJ1-1; no definite D call. There are 16 residues in the CDR3. The germline gives CDR1 SGHAT, CDR2 FQDESV (reference sequence). V was trimmed by 3 bases and J by 4 bases, leaving 18 bases between them. The full variable domain, its missing parts supplied by reference TRBV11-1 and TRBJ1-1, is EAEVAQSPRYKITEKSQAVAFWCDPISGHATLYWYRQILGQGPELLVQFQDESVVDDSQLPKDRFSAERLKGVDSTLKIQPAELGDSAMYLCASSFRPTEGGTEAFFGQGTRLTVV.

The rearrangement uses TRBV4-1 and TRBJ1-2, with D possibly being TRBD1 (6 bases). The length of the CDR3 is 15 residues. V was cut by 0 bases and J by 2 bases, with 10 bases left in between. Germline loops: CDR1 MGHRA, CDR2 YSYEKL. DNA of the CDR3: TGCGCCAGCAGCCAAGATCCAGGGGCGAACTATGGCTACACCTTC. Amino acid sequence: CASSQDPGANYGYTF.

V gene TRBV4-3 combines with J gene TRBJ2-1, with a tentative D call TRBD1 (5 bases). Germline V gene data show CDR1 as LGHNA and CDR2 as YSLEER. The germline V and J ends were trimmed by 2 bases and 8 bases, with 19 bases remaining between them. This CDR3 region has 16 residues. The CDR3 reads CASSQLRSIQGDEQFF. The CDR3 DNA sequence: TGCGCCAGCAGCCAATTAAGATCGATCCAGGGCGATGAGCAGTTCTTC.

This clone is a singleton in its sample. The chain is built from TRBV21-1 and TRBJ2-3; TRBD1 is the table's D call, not checked against the DNA. TRBV21-1 is tagged as a pseudogene. The CDR3 covers 16 residues. CDR3 coding DNA: TGTGCCAGCAGCAAAGAAGGAGCAACCCAGGGGGATACGCAGTATTTT. Its translation is CASSKEGATQGDTQYF.

This clone was seen a handful of times. The chain links TRBV7-9 to TRBJ2-5, with 7 bases that match TRBD2. Germline V gene sequence: CDR1 SEHNR, CDR2 FQNEAQ (reference sequence). Trimming took 0 bases from V and 3 from J; bases not matched to a gene: 10. CDR3 length equals 17 residues. The CDR3 loop reads CASSLAHSGWAKETQYF. The CDR3 nucleotides are TGTGCCAGCAGCTTAGCGCATAGCGGGTGGGCTAAAGAGACCCAGTACTTC.

This clone came up once. The chain couples TRBV4-1 to TRBJ1-1; TRBD1 matches at 12 bases. The CDR3 has 14 residues. With V trimmed by 3 bases and J by 8 bases, 4 bases remained unmatched. Germline V gene data show CDR1 as MGHRA and CDR2 as YSYEKL. The CDR3 sequence is CASSHGTGGVEAFF. DNA for the CDR3: TGCGCCAGCAGCCACGGGACAGGGGGCGTGGAAGCTTTCTTT.

This rearrangement joins TRBV10-3 to TRBJ1-2, with 11 bases matching TRBD1. Germline V gene sequence: CDR1 ENHRY, CDR2 SYGVKD. The ends lost 2 bases at V and 4 bases at J; junction bases unmatched: 6. The CDR3 length is 16 residues. CDR3: CAISEETGTGGYGYTF. CDR3 coding DNA: TGTGCCATCAGTGAGGAAACCGGGACAGGGGGCTATGGCTACACCTTC.

This clone was found a few times. J is TRBJ2-1 and V is TRBV7-2, with a tentative D call TRBD2 (6 bases). Germline loops: CDR1 SGHTA, CDR2 FQGNSA. There are 12 residues in the CDR3. V lost 5 bases, J lost 10 bases, and 12 bases lay in between. DNA for the CDR3: TGTGCCAGCAGCGTACTAGCACAGGAGCAGTTCTTC. Its protein is CASSVLAQEQFF.

This clone was found a few times. V usage is TRBV25-1 and J usage is TRBJ1-4, with 8 bases identical to TRBD1. The CDR3 consists of 15 residues. Germline CDR1 and CDR2: MGHDK and SYGVNS. Germline trimming cut 2 bases from V and 7 bases from J; bases unmatched to any gene: 6. The CDR3 loop reads CASSERTGRIEKLFF. Written as DNA, the CDR3 is TGTGCCAGCAGTGAACGGACAGGGCGCATTGAAAAACTGTTTTTT.

This clone was seen a few times. At the DNA level, this CDR3 is encoded by other sequences in the same sample as well. J is TRBJ1-5 and V is TRBV28, with a weak D call TRBD1 (6 bases). The length of the CDR3 is 15 residues. CDR1 MDHEN and CDR2 SYDVKM come from the germline V gene. Deletions cut 6 bases from V and 1 base from J, with 13 bases between. The CDR3 DNA reads TGTGCCAGCAGCAGAGGGGGGGGAAGCAATCAGCCCCAGCATTTT. Translated, it gives CASSRGGGSNQPQHF. Full variable domain (missing parts from reference TRBV28 and TRBJ1-5): DVKVTQSSRYLVKRTGEKVFLECVQDMDHENMFWYRQDPGLGLRLIYFSYDVKMKEKGDIPEGYSVSREKKERFSLILESASTNQTSMYLCASSRGGGSNQPQHFGDGTRLSIL.

This chain connects TRBV10-3 to TRBJ2-1, with 9 nucleotides matching TRBD2. V shed 3 bases, J shed 7 bases, and the junction held 7 bases outside the gene matches. Germline lookup yields CDR1 ENHRY and CDR2 SYGVKD. The CDR3 contains 15 residues. In DNA form, the CDR3 reads TGTGCCATCAGTGACGGCGGGAGGGAATCAAATGAGCAGTTCTTC. Translation: CAISDGGRESNEQFF.

The V and J genes are TRBV7-2 and TRBJ1-5; D possibly corresponds to TRBD1 (5 bases). CDR3 length: 15 residues. V was shortened by 4 bases and J by 2 bases, with 12 bases between the two germline ends. Per germline, CDR1 SGHTA and CDR2 FQGNSA. CDR3: CASSSLRGGNQPQHF. In DNA, the CDR3 is TGTGCCAGCAGCTCGCTCCGGGGGGGCAATCAGCCCCAGCATTTT.

This clone was observed a handful of times. The chain joins TRBV27 to TRBJ2-5; 11 bases match TRBD2. The CDR3 loop spans 14 amino acids. V shed 9 bases and J 3 bases; nucleotides not matched to a gene: 6. Germline assignment: CDR1 MNHEY and CDR2 SMNVEV (reference sequence). DNA for the CDR3: TGTGCCAGTACTAGCGGGAGTGGAGAAGAGACCCAGTACTTC. This translates into CASTSGSGEETQYF.

The chain recombines TRBV18 with TRBJ1-2; TRBD1 aligns across 12 bases. This CDR3 is built from 16 residues. Per germline, CDR1 KGHSH and CDR2 LQKENI. V was pared by 3 bases and J by 8 bases, with 10 bases of the junction left unmatched. The CDR3 reads CASSPGQGATQGGYTF. CDR3 DNA: TGTGCCAGCTCACCGGGACAGGGGGCGACGCAGGGAGGCTACACCTTC.

This clone was detected a few times. The chain has TRBV27 and TRBJ1-5; 8 nucleotides match TRBD1. V lost 7 bases, J lost 11 bases, and 25 bases stayed unmatched. CDR1 is MNHEY, CDR2 SMNVEV, per germline (reference sequence). The CDR3 contains 18 residues. Here the CDR3 reads CASTLMEGPQGALGSQHF. In DNA, the CDR3 is TGTGCCAGCACCCTAATGGAGGGTCCCCAGGGGGCCCTTGGGTCCCAGCATTTT.

This rearrangement joins TRBV5-6 to TRBJ2-2; D perhaps matches TRBD2 (5 bases). V was cut by 2 bases and J by 6 bases, with 8 bases left in between. In germline, CDR1 is SGHDT, CDR2 YYEEEE. The length of the CDR3 is 13 residues. DNA of the CDR3: TGTGCCAGCAGCTTTCTAGCCCCCGGGGAGCTGTTTTTT. Translated, it gives CASSFLAPGELFF.

The rearrangement links TRBV7-2 to TRBJ2-7, with D possibly TRBD2 on 7 matching bases. CDR3 length equals 16 residues. Germline lookup yields CDR1 SGHTA and CDR2 FQGNSA. V dropped 5 bases and J dropped 0 bases, with 17 bases sitting between them. CDR3 protein: CASSPLLRGASYEQYF. In DNA form, the CDR3 reads TGTGCCAGCAGCCCCTTACTCCGGGGGGCCTCCTACGAGCAGTACTTC.

This chain's CDR3 is CASSEGLAMGQETQYF. The CDR3 DNA is TGTGCCAGCAGTGAGGGGTTAGCGATGGGCCAAGAGACCCAGTACTTC. The chain has TRBV2 and TRBJ2-5; the D gene is possibly TRBD2 (5 bases). Trimming removed 3 bases from V and 1 base from J, with 15 bases in between. The CDR3 is 16 residues long. The germline V gene has CDR1 SNHLY and CDR2 FYNNEI.

In its sample, this clone was seen a few times. This rearrangement joins TRBV6-1 to TRBJ1-3; D is perhaps TRBD1 (6 bases). V was cut by 10 bases and J by 0 bases, with 13 bases left in between. Germline V CDR1 and CDR2: MNHNS, SASEGT. This CDR3 contains 14 residues. The CDR3 loop is CATRQASSGNTIYF. The CDR3 nucleotides read TGTGCCACCAGACAGGCGAGCTCTGGAAACACCATATATTTT.